This is a list of T cell receptor beta chains from one sample in a study of blood T cell repertoires in COVID-19. Sequencing used immunoSEQ multiplex PCR; TCRdb keeps in-frame clones, though not all of them. The repertoire holds roughly 330,000 clones, roughly 90% seen once, with 5% to 7% in the top ten. Sequencing was performed on peripheral blood. These receptors were collected from a man younger than 30 who had recovered from COVID-19. The CDR3 runs from the conserved cysteine through the conserved F or W. D genes are given only for firm matches. Size is stated for part of the rows, as once, few or many counts, or as a class when the clone is expanded.

CDR3 | DNA | V | D | J | size
CSVEGSSGSAVEQYF | TGCAGCGTTGAAGGATCCAGCGGGAGTGCGGTAGAGCAGTACTTC | TRBV29-1 | TRBD2 | TRBJ2-7 | NA
CASSFQRVNTEAFF | TGTGCCAGCAGCTTTCAACGGGTGAACACTGAAGCTTTCTTT | TRBV5-8 | NA | TRBJ1-1 | NA
CASSPGQGIEQYF | TGCGCCAGCAGCCCGGGACAGGGGATAGAGCAGTACTTC | TRBV5-1 | TRBD1 | TRBJ2-7 | NA
CASSLQQFNQPQHF | TGTGCCAGCAGTTTACAACAGTTCAATCAGCCCCAGCATTTT | TRBV27 | NA | TRBJ1-5 | once
CASSPGQGAFNEQFF | TGTGCCAGCAGTCCAGGACAGGGGGCGTTTAATGAGCAGTTCTTC | TRBV9 | TRBD1 | TRBJ2-1 | NA
CASTTAGTPYEQYF | TGTGCCAGTACCACCGCCGGGACACCCTACGAGCAGTACTTC | TRBV19 | NA | TRBJ2-7 | NA
CASSALLSNSGNTIYF | TGTGCCAGCAGCGCCCTACTTTCCAACTCTGGAAACACCATATATTTT | TRBV11-2 | NA | TRBJ1-3 | NA
CASSSQAGAPYEQYF | TGTGCCAGCAGCTCTCAAGCGGGGGCCCCCTACGAGCAGTACTTC | TRBV7-6 | TRBD2 | TRBJ2-7 | NA
CASSLGTSQETQYF | TGTGCCAGCAGCTTAGGGACTAGTCAAGAGACCCAGTACTTC | TRBV7-3 | TRBD2 | TRBJ2-5 | NA
CASSLSTGANSPLHF | TGTGCCAGCAGCTTAAGTACAGGAGCTAATTCACCCCTCCACTTT | TRBV7-3 | NA | TRBJ1-6 | NA
CTSSTGFGNTIYF | TGTACCAGCAGTACAGGGTTCGGAAACACCATATATTTT | TRBV27 | NA | TRBJ1-3 | NA
CASRVDRVSYEQYF | TGTGCCAGCAGGGTCGACAGGGTGTCCTACGAGCAGTACTTC | TRBV2 | TRBD1 | TRBJ2-7 | few
CAIGRDFYNEQFF | TGTGCCATTGGACGGGACTTTTACAATGAGCAGTTCTTC | TRBV27 | NA | TRBJ2-1 | NA
CASRIRQGFTEAFF | TGTGCCAGCAGGATACGACAGGGGTTTACTGAAGCTTTCTTT | TRBV2 | TRBD1 | TRBJ1-1 | NA
CASSLGGQASSYEQYF | TGTGCCAGCAGCTTAGGGGGGCAGGCCAGCTCCTACGAGCAGTACTTC | TRBV7-8 | NA | TRBJ2-7 | few
CASSKGALFDRSFYGYTF | TGTGCCAGCAGCAAAGGGGCCCTCTTCGACAGGTCGTTCTATGGCTACACCTTC | TRBV21-1 | NA | TRBJ1-2 | NA
CASSLQPTGGGDEQFF | TGTGCCAGCTCACTTCAACCTACAGGGGGCGGCGATGAGCAGTTCTTC | TRBV18 | TRBD1 | TRBJ2-1 | NA
CASSDSRVSGNTGELFF | TGTGCCAGCAGTGACTCGAGGGTTAGCGGGAACACCGGGGAGCTGTTTTTT | TRBV6-4 | NA | TRBJ2-2 | NA
CASSQSSSGTVTYEQYF | TGCGCCAGCAGCCAGTCCTCCTCCGGGACAGTAACCTACGAGCAGTACTTC | TRBV4-1 | TRBD1 | TRBJ2-7 | NA
CAITLGQGNGELFF | TGTGCCATCACTCTAGGACAGGGGAACGGGGAGCTGTTTTTT | TRBV10-3 | TRBD1 | TRBJ2-2 | NA
CASSFGTESNQPQHF | TGTGCCAGCAGCTTCGGGACAGAGAGCAATCAGCCCCAGCATTTT | TRBV3-1/TRBV3-2 | TRBD1 | TRBJ1-5 | NA
CASSQGLQNEQFF | TGCGCCAGCAGCCAAGGACTTCAGAATGAGCAGTTCTTC | TRBV4-3 | NA | TRBJ2-1 | NA
CASSPRTGKDTEAFF | TGTGCCAGCTCACCTCGGACAGGGAAGGACACTGAAGCTTTCTTT | TRBV18 | TRBD1 | TRBJ1-1 | NA
CASRRLAGGPVNEQFF | TGTGCCAGTAGGAGACTAGCGGGAGGGCCCGTCAATGAGCAGTTCTTC | TRBV19 | TRBD2 | TRBJ2-1 | once
CASSPTSGIYNEQFF | TGTGCCAGCTCACCGACTAGCGGGATCTACAATGAGCAGTTCTTC | TRBV18 | TRBD2 | TRBJ2-1 | NA
CAIATATSTDTQYF | TGTGCCATCGCAACAGCCACTAGCACAGATACGCAGTATTTT | TRBV10-3 | NA | TRBJ2-3 | NA
CASSQEGGTEAFF | TGTGCCAGCAGCCAAGAGGGGGGCACTGAAGCTTTCTTT | TRBV3-1/TRBV3-2 | NA | TRBJ1-1 | NA
CASSRGPFYEQYF | TGTGCCAGCAGTAGGGGGCCTTTCTACGAGCAGTACTTC | TRBV25-1 | TRBD1 | TRBJ2-7 | NA
CASSPWVGGNGYNEQFF | TGTGCCAGCAGTCCGTGGGTTGGGGGGAATGGTTACAATGAGCAGTTCTTC | TRBV6-6 | NA | TRBJ2-1 | NA
CASSQEIGGIFYGYTF | TGTGCCAGCAGCCAAGAGATAGGGGGAATCTTCTATGGCTACACCTTC | TRBV3-1/TRBV3-2 | NA | TRBJ1-2 | NA
CASSPPGRGLSTDTQYF | TGTGCCAGCAGTCCCCCAGGTCGCGGACTTAGCACAGATACGCAGTATTTT | TRBV7-9 | NA | TRBJ2-3 | once
CASRPGQGAGQPQHF | TGTGCCAGCAGACCTGGACAGGGGGCAGGTCAGCCCCAGCATTTT | TRBV6-5 | TRBD1 | TRBJ1-5 | NA
CASSSGTGNQPQHF | TGTGCCAGTAGTAGCGGGACAGGCAATCAGCCCCAGCATTTT | TRBV19 | TRBD1 | TRBJ1-5 | NA
CASSITQYSEATEAFF | TGTGCCAGTAGCATCACCCAATACAGTGAAGCCACTGAAGCTTTCTTT | TRBV19 | NA | TRBJ1-1 | once
CASSLGHNLLNTEAFF | TGTGCCAGCAGCTTAGGACATAACCTACTTAACACTGAAGCTTTCTTT | TRBV7-9 | NA | TRBJ1-1 | NA
CASSLVGSGSGNTIYF | TGTGCCAGCAGCTTAGTTGGATCGGGGTCGGGAAACACCATATATTTT | TRBV11-2 | NA | TRBJ1-3 | once
CASSFRGQGKSGELFF | TGTGCCAGCAGTTTCCGGGGACAGGGAAAATCCGGGGAGCTGTTTTTT | TRBV2 | TRBD1 | TRBJ2-2 | NA
CASSEYGANVLTF | TGCGCCAGCAGTGAATATGGGGCCAACGTCCTGACTTTC | TRBV10-2 | NA | TRBJ2-6 | NA
CASSTGTSGVDEQFF | TGTGCCAGCAGCACCGGTACTAGCGGAGTGGATGAGCAGTTCTTC | TRBV7-7 | TRBD2 | TRBJ2-1 | NA
CASSQEDKKNYGYTF | TGCGCCAGCAGCCAAGAAGACAAGAAGAACTATGGCTACACCTTC | TRBV4-3 | NA | TRBJ1-2 | NA
CASSERGPDTQYF | TGTGCCAGCAGTGAGCGGGGGCCAGATACGCAGTATTTT | TRBV6-1 | NA | TRBJ2-3 | NA
CASSPLDRYTEAFF | TGTGCCAGCTCACCTCTCGACAGGTACACTGAAGCTTTCTTT | TRBV18 | NA | TRBJ1-1 | NA
CASSSEPGQGMAQYF | TGTGCCAGCAGCTCCGAACCGGGACAGGGAATGGCCCAGTACTTC | TRBV5-6 | TRBD1 | TRBJ2-5 | NA
CASSPTSGGAIHEQYF | TGTGCCAGCAGCCCAACTAGCGGGGGGGCCATACACGAGCAGTACTTC | TRBV7-3 | TRBD2 | TRBJ2-7 | NA
CASRTSGSSYEQYF | TGTGCCAGCAGAACTAGCGGGAGCTCCTACGAGCAGTACTTC | TRBV5-4 | TRBD2 | TRBJ2-7 | NA
CASSLDQVGGATGELFF | TGTGCCAGCAGCTTAGATCAGGTGGGAGGAGCCACCGGGGAGCTGTTTTTT | TRBV11-2 | NA | TRBJ2-2 | once
CAWSVRDRGRYEQYF | TGTGCCTGGAGTGTACGGGACAGGGGGCGGTACGAGCAGTACTTC | TRBV30 | TRBD1 | TRBJ2-7 | NA
CASSITGGGNSPLHF | TGTGCCAGCAGTATAACAGGGGGGGGGAATTCACCCCTCCACTTT | TRBV27 | TRBD1 | TRBJ1-6 | once
CASSEAGTGPLLGQFF | TGCGCCAGCAGTGAAGCCGGGACAGGGCCTCTTTTGGGGCAGTTCTTC | TRBV10-1 | TRBD1 | TRBJ2-1 | NA
CASSLGQGASEQYF | TGTGCCAGCAGCTTGGGACAGGGGGCGAGCGAGCAGTACTTC | TRBV7-6 | TRBD1 | TRBJ2-7 | NA
CSVCAVNTEAFF | TGCAGCGTTTGTGCGGTAAACACTGAAGCTTTCTTT | TRBV29-1 | NA | TRBJ1-1 | NA
CASSLVTGEGQYF | TGTGCCAGCAGCTTGGTTACAGGGGAAGGGCAGTACTTC | TRBV5-6 | TRBD1 | TRBJ2-7 | NA
CASSPPRGHGYTF | TGTGCCAGCAGCCCCCCCAGGGGGCATGGCTACACCTTC | TRBV5-6 | TRBD1 | TRBJ1-2 | NA
CSVTFLSGSLHEQYF | TGCAGCGTCACCTTTCTAAGCGGGAGTCTGCACGAGCAGTACTTC | TRBV29-1 | TRBD2 | TRBJ2-7 | once
CASSHHPGGADGYTF | TGTGCCAGTAGCCATCACCCGGGGGGCGCGGATGGCTACACCTTC | TRBV19 | NA | TRBJ1-2 | NA